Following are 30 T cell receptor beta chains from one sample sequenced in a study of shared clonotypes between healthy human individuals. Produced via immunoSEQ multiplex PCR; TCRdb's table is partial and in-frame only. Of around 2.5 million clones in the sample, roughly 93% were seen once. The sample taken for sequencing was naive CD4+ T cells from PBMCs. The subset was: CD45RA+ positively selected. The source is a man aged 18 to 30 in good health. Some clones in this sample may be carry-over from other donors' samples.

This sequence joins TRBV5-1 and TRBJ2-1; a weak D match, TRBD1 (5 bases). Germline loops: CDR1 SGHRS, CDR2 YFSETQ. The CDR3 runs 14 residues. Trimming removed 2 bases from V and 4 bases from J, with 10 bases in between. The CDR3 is CASSFTRTYNEQFF. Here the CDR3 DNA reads TGCGCCAGCAGCTTTACCAGGACATACAATGAGCAGTTCTTC.

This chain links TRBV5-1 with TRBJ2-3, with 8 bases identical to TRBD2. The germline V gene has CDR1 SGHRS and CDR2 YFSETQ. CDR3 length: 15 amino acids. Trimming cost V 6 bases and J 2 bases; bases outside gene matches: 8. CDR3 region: CASTTRGGNTDTQYF. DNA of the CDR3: TGCGCCAGCACCACCCGGGGGGGGAACACAGATACGCAGTATTTT.

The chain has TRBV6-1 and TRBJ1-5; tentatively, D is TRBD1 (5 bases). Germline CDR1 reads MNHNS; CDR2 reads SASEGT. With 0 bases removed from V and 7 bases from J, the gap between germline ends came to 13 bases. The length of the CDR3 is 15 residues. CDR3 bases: TGTGCCAGCAGTGAAGCGGGGACCGCTTACCAGCCCCAGCATTTT. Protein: CASSEAGTAYQPQHF.

CDR3 protein: CASSRSQTQLYEQYF. DNA of the CDR3: TGTGCCAGCAGCCGATCTCAGACACAACTCTACGAGCAGTACTTC. J is TRBJ2-7 and V is TRBV7-2; the D is unclear. Trimming removed 5 bases from V and 3 bases from J, with 17 bases in between. Germline V gene data show CDR1 as SGHTA and CDR2 as FQGNSA. The CDR3 spans 15 residues.

DNA for the CDR3: TGTGCCAGTAGTATGGTGGCTAGCGGGAGGCGTACGCAGTATTTT. This sequence encodes CASSMVASGRRTQYF. The chain employs TRBV19 and TRBJ2-3; 11 positions match TRBD2. CDR1 is LNHDA and CDR2 is SQIVND in the germline V gene (reference sequence). V gave up 3 bases and J gave up 8 bases; unmatched junction bases: 7. The CDR3 is 15 amino acids.

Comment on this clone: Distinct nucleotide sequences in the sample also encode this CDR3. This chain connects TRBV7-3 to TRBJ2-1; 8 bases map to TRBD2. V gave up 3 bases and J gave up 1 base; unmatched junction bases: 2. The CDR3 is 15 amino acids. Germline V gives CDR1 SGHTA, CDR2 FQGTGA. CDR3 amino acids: CASSFSGISYNEQFF. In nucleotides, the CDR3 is TGTGCCAGCAGCTTTAGCGGGATTTCCTACAATGAGCAGTTCTTC.

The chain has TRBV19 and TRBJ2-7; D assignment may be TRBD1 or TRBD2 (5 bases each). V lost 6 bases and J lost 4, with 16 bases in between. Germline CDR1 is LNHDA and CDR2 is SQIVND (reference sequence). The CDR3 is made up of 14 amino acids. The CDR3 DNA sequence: TGTGCCAGTAGCCCCCAGAGGGGCGTTTACGAGCAGTACTTC. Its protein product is CASSPQRGVYEQYF.

CDR3 DNA sequence: TGTGCCAGCAGTTTATACGGGACAGGGGGCTACGAGCAGTACTTC. Its translation: CASSLYGTGGYEQYF. The chain combines TRBV27 with TRBJ2-7, with 11 bases matching TRBD1. From germline, CDR1 is MNHEY and CDR2 SMNVEV (reference sequence). The trim removed 1 base at V and 3 bases at J, leaving 2 bases unmatched. CDR3 length: 15 residues.

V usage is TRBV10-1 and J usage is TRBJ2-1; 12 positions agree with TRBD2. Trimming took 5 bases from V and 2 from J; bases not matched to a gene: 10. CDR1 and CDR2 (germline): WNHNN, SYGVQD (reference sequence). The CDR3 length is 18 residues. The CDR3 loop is CASSPLAGLAGAYNEQFF. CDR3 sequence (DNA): TGCGCCAGCAGTCCCCTTGCGGGACTAGCGGGCGCCTACAATGAGCAGTTCTTC.

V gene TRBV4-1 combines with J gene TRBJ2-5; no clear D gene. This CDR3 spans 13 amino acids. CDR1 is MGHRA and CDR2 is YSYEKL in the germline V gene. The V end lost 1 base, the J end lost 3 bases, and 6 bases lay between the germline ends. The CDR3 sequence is CASSQVGEETQYF. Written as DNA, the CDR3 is TGCGCCAGCAGCCAAGTTGGGGAAGAGACCCAGTACTTC.

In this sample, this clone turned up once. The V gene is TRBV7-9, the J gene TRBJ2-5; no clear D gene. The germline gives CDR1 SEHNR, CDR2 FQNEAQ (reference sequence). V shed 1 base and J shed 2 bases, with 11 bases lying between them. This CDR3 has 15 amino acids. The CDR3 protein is CASSLVRRQQETQYF. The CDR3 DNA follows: TGTGCCAGCAGCTTAGTGCGACGGCAACAAGAGACCCAGTACTTC.

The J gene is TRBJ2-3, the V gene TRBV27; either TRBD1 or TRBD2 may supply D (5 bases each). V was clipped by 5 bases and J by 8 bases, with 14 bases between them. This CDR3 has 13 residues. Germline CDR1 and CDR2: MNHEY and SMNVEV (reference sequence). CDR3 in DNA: TGTGCCAGCAGTCAATCTTCTGGGGGTACGCAGTATTTT. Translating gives CASSQSSGGTQYF.

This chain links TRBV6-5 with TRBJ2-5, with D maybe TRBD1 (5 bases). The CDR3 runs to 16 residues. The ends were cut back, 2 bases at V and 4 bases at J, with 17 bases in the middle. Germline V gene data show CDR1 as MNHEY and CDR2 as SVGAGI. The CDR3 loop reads CASSYTQAQAPETQYF. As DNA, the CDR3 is TGTGCCAGCAGTTACACACAGGCACAGGCCCCAGAGACCCAGTACTTC.

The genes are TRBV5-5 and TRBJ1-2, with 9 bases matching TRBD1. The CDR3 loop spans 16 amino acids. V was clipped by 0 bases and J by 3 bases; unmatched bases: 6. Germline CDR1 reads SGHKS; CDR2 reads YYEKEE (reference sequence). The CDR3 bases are TGTGCCAGCAGCTTGGAATGGCGACAGGGGGACTATGGCTACACCTTC. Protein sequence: CASSLEWRQGDYGYTF.

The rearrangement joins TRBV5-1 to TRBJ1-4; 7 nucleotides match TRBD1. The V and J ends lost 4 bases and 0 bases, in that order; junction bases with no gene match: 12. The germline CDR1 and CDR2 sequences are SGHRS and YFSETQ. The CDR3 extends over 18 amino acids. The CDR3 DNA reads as TGCGCCAGCAGCCGCCAACCGGGACAGAGTGCAACTAATGAAAAACTGTTTTTT. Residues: CASSRQPGQSATNEKLFF.

CDR3 in DNA: TGTGCCAGCAGCCACGCTGACACTGAAGCTTTCTTT. This translates into CASSHADTEAFF. V and J are TRBV7-9 and TRBJ1-1; D unclear. Germline V lookup: CDR1 SEHNR, CDR2 FQNEAQ (reference sequence). CDR3 length: 12 residues. Between the trimmed V and J ends, which lost 5 bases and 3 bases, there was a span of 7 bases.

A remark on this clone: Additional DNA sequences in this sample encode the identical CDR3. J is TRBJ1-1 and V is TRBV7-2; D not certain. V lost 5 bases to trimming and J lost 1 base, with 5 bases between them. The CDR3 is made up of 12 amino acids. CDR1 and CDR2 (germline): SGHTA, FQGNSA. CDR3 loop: CASSRRNTEAFF. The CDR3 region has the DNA TGTGCCAGCAGCCGCAGGAACACTGAAGCTTTCTTT.

Here the CDR3 DNA reads TGCGCCAGCAGCTTGATGGGGGGGCCCCTCACCTACGAGCAGTACTTC. Protein: CASSLMGGPLTYEQYF. This sequence joins TRBV5-1 and TRBJ2-7; tentatively, D is TRBD2 (7 bases). Germline V lookup: CDR1 SGHRS, CDR2 YFSETQ. The CDR3 length is 16 residues. V was cut by 1 base and J by 2 bases, with 16 bases left in between.

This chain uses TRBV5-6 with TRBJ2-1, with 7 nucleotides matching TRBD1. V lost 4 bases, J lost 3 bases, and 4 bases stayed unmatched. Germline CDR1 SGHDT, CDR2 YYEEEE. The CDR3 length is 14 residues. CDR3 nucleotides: TGTGCCAGCAGCGTCCGGGACAGCTACAATGAGCAGTTCTTC. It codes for CASSVRDSYNEQFF.

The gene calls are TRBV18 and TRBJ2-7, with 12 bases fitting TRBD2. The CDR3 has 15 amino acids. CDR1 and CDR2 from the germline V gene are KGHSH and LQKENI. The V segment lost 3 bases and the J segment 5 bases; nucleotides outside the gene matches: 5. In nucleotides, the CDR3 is TGTGCCAGCTCACCCCCTAGCGGGAGGGCCCACGAGCAGTACTTC. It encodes CASSPPSGRAHEQYF. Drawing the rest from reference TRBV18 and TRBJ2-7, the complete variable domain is NAGVMQNPRHLVRRRGQEARLRCSPMKGHSHVYWYRQLPEEGLKFMVYLQKENIIDESGMPKERFSAEFPKEGPSILRIQQVVRGDSAAYFCASSPPSGRAHEQYFGPGTRLTVT.

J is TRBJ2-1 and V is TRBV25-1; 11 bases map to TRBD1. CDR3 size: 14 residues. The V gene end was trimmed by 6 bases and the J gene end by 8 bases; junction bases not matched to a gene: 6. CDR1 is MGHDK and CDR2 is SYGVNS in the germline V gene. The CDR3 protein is CASSPGQGDDEQFF. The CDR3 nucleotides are TGTGCCAGCAGCCCGGGACAGGGGGACGATGAGCAGTTCTTC.

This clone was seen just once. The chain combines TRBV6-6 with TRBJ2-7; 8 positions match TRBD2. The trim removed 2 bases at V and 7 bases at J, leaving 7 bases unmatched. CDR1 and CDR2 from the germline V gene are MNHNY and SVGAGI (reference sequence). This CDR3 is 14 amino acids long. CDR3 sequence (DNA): TGTGCCAGCAGTTACCCCATAGCGGGAAGGGAGCAGTACTTC. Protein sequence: CASSYPIAGREQYF.

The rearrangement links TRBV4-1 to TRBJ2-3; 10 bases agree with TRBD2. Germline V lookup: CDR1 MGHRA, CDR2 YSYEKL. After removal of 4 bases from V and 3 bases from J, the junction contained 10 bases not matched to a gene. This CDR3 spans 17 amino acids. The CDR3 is CASSLGLAPTATDTQYF. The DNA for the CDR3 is TGCGCCAGCAGCCTGGGACTAGCGCCGACCGCGACAGATACGCAGTATTTT.

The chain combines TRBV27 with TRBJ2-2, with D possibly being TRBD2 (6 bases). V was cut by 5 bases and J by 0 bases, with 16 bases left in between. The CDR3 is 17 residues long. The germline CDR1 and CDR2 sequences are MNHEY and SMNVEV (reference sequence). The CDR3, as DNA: TGTGCCAGCAGTCCCTATCCCTTAGCGGCGAACACCGGGGAGCTGTTTTTT. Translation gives CASSPYPLAANTGELFF.

Here the CDR3 DNA reads TGTGCCAGCTCACCCCCGGGACAGGGCCAGTTCTTC. It codes for CASSPPGQGQFF. The chain recombines TRBV18 with TRBJ2-1, with 9 bases lining up with TRBD1. Germline loops: CDR1 KGHSH, CDR2 LQKENI. The J segment lost 13 bases and the V segment lost 3 bases, leaving 4 bases of the junction unmatched. The CDR3 covers 12 residues.

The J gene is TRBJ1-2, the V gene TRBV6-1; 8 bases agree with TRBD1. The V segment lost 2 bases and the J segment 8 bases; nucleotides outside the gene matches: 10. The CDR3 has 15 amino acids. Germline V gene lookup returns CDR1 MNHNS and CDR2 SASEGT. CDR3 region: CASSEPGQGRRGYTF. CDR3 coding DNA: TGTGCCAGCAGTGAACCCGGACAGGGTCGAAGGGGCTACACCTTC.

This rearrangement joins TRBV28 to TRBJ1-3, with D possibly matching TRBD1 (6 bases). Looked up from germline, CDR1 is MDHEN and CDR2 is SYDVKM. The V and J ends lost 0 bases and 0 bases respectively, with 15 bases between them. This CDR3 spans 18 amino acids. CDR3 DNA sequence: TGTGCCAGCAGTTTATGGGGACTAGGGGGGCGCTCTGGAAACACCATATATTTT. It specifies CASSLWGLGGRSGNTIYF.

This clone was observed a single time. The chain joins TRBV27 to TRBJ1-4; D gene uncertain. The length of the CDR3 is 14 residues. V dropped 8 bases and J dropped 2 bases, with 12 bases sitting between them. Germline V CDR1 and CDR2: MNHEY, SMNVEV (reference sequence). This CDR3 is CASRSLGTNEKLFF. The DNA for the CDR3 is TGTGCCAGCCGATCGTTGGGCACTAATGAAAAACTGTTTTTT.

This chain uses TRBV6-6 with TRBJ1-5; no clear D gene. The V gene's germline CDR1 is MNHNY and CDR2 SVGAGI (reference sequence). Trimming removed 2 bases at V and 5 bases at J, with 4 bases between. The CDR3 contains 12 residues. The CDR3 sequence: CASSYADQPQHF. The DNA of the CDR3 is TGTGCCAGCAGTTACGCGGATCAGCCCCAGCATTTT.

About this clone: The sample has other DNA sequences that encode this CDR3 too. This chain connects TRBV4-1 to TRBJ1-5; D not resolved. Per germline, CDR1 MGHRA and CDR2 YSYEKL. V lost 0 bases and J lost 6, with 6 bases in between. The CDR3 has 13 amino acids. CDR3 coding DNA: TGCGCCAGCAGCCAAGATTCCGTTCAGCCCCAGCATTTT. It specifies CASSQDSVQPQHF.